The present entry profiles one T cell receptor (beta chain) with its context. Its antigen is still unknown. This entry belongs to a study of T cell responses to AZD1222 COVID-19 vaccine. Study-wide points: Seropositive status at baseline applied to only five to seven AZD1222 recipients. Repertoires were obtained solely post-peak T cell response. Spike-specific TCR breadth rose after two AZD1222 doses, and depth rose as well.

Deletions cut 2 bases from V and 7 bases from J, with 17 bases between. Germline V CDR1 and CDR2: MNHEY, SMNVEV (reference sequence). The CDR3 sequence is 15 residues long. The method was immunoSEQ multiplex PCR; TCRdb's version includes in-frame clones alone and lacks a portion of them. The repertoire holds over 130,000 clones, with approximately 90% as singletons. The sequence came from an adult in good health. Sequenced material: peripheral blood, taken on day 0 of AZD1222 vaccination. The chain is built from TRBV27 and TRBJ1-2; no firm D call. Here the CDR3 DNA reads TGTGCCAGCAGTTTAAAATGGACGGCTGGAGGTGGCTACACCTTC. This sequence encodes CASSLKWTAGGGYTF.